Below, 22 T cell receptor beta chains from the same sample are listed, as sequenced in a study of cytomegalovirus exposure and HLA in healthy donors. Sequencing was performed with immunoSEQ multiplex PCR; in TCRdb, only in-frame clones are kept and a portion is missing. This sample has 100,000 to 150,000 clones, with about nine tenths found just once. Sequenced sample: PBMCs. These receptor sequences come from a man younger than 45 in good health and CMV-seronegative.

The chain has TRBV19 and TRBJ1-5; 9 positions agree with TRBD1. Losses at the gene ends were 7 bases for V and 0 bases for J; bases not matched to a gene: 10. This CDR3 has 17 residues. Per the germline V gene, CDR1 is LNHDA and CDR2 is SQIVND (reference sequence). The CDR3 is CASTSMGQGNSNQPQHF. As DNA, the CDR3 is TGTGCCAGTACCTCTATGGGACAGGGTAATAGCAATCAGCCCCAGCATTTT.

V usage is TRBV29-1 and J usage is TRBJ1-1, with D maybe TRBD1 (5 bases). The V end was cut by 7 bases, the J end by 5 bases, with 17 bases between. Germline CDR1 reads SQVTM; CDR2 reads ANQGSEA. The CDR3 runs to 13 residues. DNA for the CDR3: TGCAGCGGCAAAAGGGGTGGGCGGACTGAAGCTTTCTTT. Its translation: CSGKRGGRTEAFF.

The rearrangement links TRBV5-4 to TRBJ2-2, with TRBD2 matching 8 bases. V lost 4 bases, J lost 3 bases, and 5 bases stayed unmatched. There are 15 residues in the CDR3. Per germline, CDR1 SGHNT and CDR2 YYREEE (reference sequence). CDR3 protein: CASSHPGGDTGELFF. Here the CDR3 DNA reads TGTGCCAGCAGCCACCCGGGGGGGGACACCGGGGAGCTGTTTTTT.

The V and J genes are TRBV6-6 and TRBJ1-2; D possibly corresponds to TRBD1 (5 bases). Germline CDR1 reads MNHNY; CDR2 reads SVGAGI (reference sequence). The length of the CDR3 is 13 residues. V was pared by 5 bases and J by 4 bases, with 11 bases between. CDR3 amino acids: CASSGGELYGYTF. CDR3 nucleotides: TGTGCCAGCAGTGGGGGGGAACTCTATGGCTACACCTTC.

In its sample, this clone was seen once. The CDR3 sequence: CASSPRSGQGTNQPQHF. CDR3 bases: TGTGCCAGCAGCCCGAGATCAGGACAGGGAACGAATCAGCCCCAGCATTTT. The chain joins TRBV7-2 to TRBJ1-5; 8 bases are a match to TRBD1. The CDR3 spans 17 residues. The trim removed 5 bases at V and 4 bases at J, leaving 13 bases unmatched. Looked up from germline, CDR1 is SGHTA and CDR2 is FQGNSA.

The V call is TRBV14, the J call TRBJ1-5; 8 bases are a match to TRBD1. Looked up from germline, CDR1 is SGHDN and CDR2 is FVKESK. V was pared by 1 base and J by 9 bases, with 2 bases of the junction left unmatched. The CDR3 consists of 13 residues. The CDR3 DNA reads TGTGCCAGCAGCCAAGGGACAGGGTTGCCCCAGCATTTT. Translating gives CASSQGTGLPQHF.

The rearrangement uses TRBV10-1 and TRBJ2-3; D gene unclear. This CDR3 has 11 amino acids. Germline CDR1 is WNHNN and CDR2 is SYGVQD (reference sequence). Trimming removed 7 bases at V and 5 bases at J, with 7 bases between. The CDR3 spells CASMGQDTQYF. DNA for the CDR3: TGCGCCAGCATGGGCCAAGATACGCAGTATTTT.

V gene TRBV6-6 combines with J gene TRBJ1-1; D is perhaps TRBD1 (5 bases). Germline CDR1 reads MNHNY; CDR2 reads SVGAGI (reference sequence). V was pared by 6 bases and J by 1 base, with 9 bases between. The CDR3 has 13 residues. The chain's CDR3 is CASSPTENTEAFF. Here the CDR3 DNA reads TGTGCCAGCAGCCCGACAGAGAACACTGAAGCTTTCTTT.

V gene TRBV5-1 combines with J gene TRBJ2-3; TRBD1 is a possible D gene (6 bases). This CDR3 contains 13 residues. Trimming stripped 5 bases from V and 5 bases from J, with 12 bases between. Germline lookup yields CDR1 SGHRS and CDR2 YFSETQ. The CDR3: CASRFQGRDTQYF. The CDR3 DNA follows: TGCGCCAGCAGGTTCCAGGGGAGAGATACGCAGTATTTT.

The chain uses TRBV5-6 and TRBJ2-1; tentatively, D is TRBD1 (6 bases). Per germline, CDR1 SGHDT and CDR2 YYEEEE. There are 15 residues in the CDR3. The V end was cut by 4 bases, the J end by 0 bases, with 11 bases between. CDR3 amino acids: CASSPTGSSYNEQFF. The CDR3 DNA reads TGTGCCAGCAGCCCCACAGGGAGCTCCTACAATGAGCAGTTCTTC.

The gene calls are TRBV2 and TRBJ2-1; 7 bases align to TRBD2. Germline-derived CDR1 and CDR2 are SNHLY and FYNNEI. Trimming at V came to 6 bases and at J to 1 base, leaving 6 bases not matched to a gene. The CDR3 contains 15 residues. CDR3 sequence reads: CASSATSASYNEQFF. The CDR3 DNA sequence: TGTGCCAGCAGCGCTACTAGCGCTTCCTACAATGAGCAGTTCTTC.

This clone is a singleton in its sample. DNA for the CDR3: TGCGCCAGCAGCCAGCCATTGCGGACTAGCGGTCGAGGCGAGCAGTACTTC. Translating gives CASSQPLRTSGRGEQYF. The chain joins TRBV4-1 to TRBJ2-7; 10 bases map to TRBD2. The V segment lost 3 bases and the J segment 6 bases; nucleotides outside the gene matches: 14. CDR3 length: 17 residues. Germline V CDR1 and CDR2: MGHRA, YSYEKL.

The rearrangement uses TRBV5-1 and TRBJ2-7, with D possibly being TRBD1 (7 bases). CDR1 SGHRS and CDR2 YFSETQ come from the germline V gene. The CDR3 runs to 14 residues. The V gene lost 4 bases and the J gene lost 0 bases, with 11 bases spanning the gap. The CDR3 coding sequence is TGCGCCAGCAGCGGCGGGACAGCCTCCTACGAGCAGTACTTC. It codes for CASSGGTASYEQYF.

The chain has TRBV2 and TRBJ1-5, with D unclear. Trimming pared 4 bases from V and 5 bases from J, leaving 3 bases between. The CDR3 runs 11 residues. Germline V gene data show CDR1 as SNHLY and CDR2 as FYNNEI. CDR3 sequence (DNA): TGTGCCAGCAGTGTCGATCAGCCCCAGCATTTT. It codes for CASSVDQPQHF.

This clone was detected once. The chain links TRBV19 to TRBJ2-2; maybe TRBD2 (5 bases). The CDR3 loop spans 16 amino acids. Trimming removed 4 bases from V and 0 bases from J, with 12 bases in between. The germline V gene encodes CDR1 LNHDA and CDR2 SQIVND (reference sequence). The CDR3 DNA reads as TGTGCCAGTAGTAACAAGAGGGCCCCGAACACCGGGGAGCTGTTTTTT. Translating it yields CASSNKRAPNTGELFF.

The chain uses TRBV5-5 and TRBJ2-7; 8 nucleotides line up with TRBD2. The CDR3 has 13 residues. The V gene's germline CDR1 is SGHKS and CDR2 YYEKEE (reference sequence). The V and J ends lost 5 bases and 5 bases, in that order; junction bases with no gene match: 6. The CDR3 here is CASRPSGGHEQYF. The CDR3 DNA follows: TGTGCCAGCAGACCAAGCGGGGGCCACGAGCAGTACTTC.

V is TRBV5-1 and J is TRBJ2-3; 10 bases fit TRBD2. The length of the CDR3 is 19 residues. The J segment lost 0 bases and the V segment lost 4 bases, leaving 14 bases of the junction unmatched. Germline assignment: CDR1 SGHRS and CDR2 YFSETQ. The CDR3 loop is CASSRSRGTSDTSTDTQYF. CDR3 sequence (DNA): TGCGCCAGCAGCAGATCGAGGGGGACTAGCGATACTAGCACAGATACGCAGTATTTT. Together with reference TRBV5-1 and TRBJ2-3, the CDR3 gives the full variable domain: KAGVTQTPRYLIKTRGQQVTLSCSPISGHRSVSWYQQTPGQGLQFLFEYFSETQRNKGNFPGRFSGRQFSNSRSEMNVSTLELGDSALYLCASSRSRGTSDTSTDTQYFGPGTRLTVL.

The V gene is TRBV5-1, the J gene TRBJ1-4; tentative D call: TRBD1 (5 bases). Trimming shortened V by 4 bases and J by 8 bases, and 21 bases separated the two germline ends. Germline values: CDR1 SGHRS, CDR2 YFSETQ. This CDR3 region has 16 residues. This chain's CDR3 is CASSPTRQQGGEKLFF. The CDR3 bases are TGCGCCAGCAGCCCGACCCGTCAGCAGGGTGGGGAAAAACTGTTTTTT. The full variable domain, completed using reference TRBV5-1 and TRBJ1-4, is KAGVTQTPRYLIKTRGQQVTLSCSPISGHRSVSWYQQTPGQGLQFLFEYFSETQRNKGNFPGRFSGRQFSNSRSEMNVSTLELGDSALYLCASSPTRQQGGEKLFFGSGTQLSVL.

This clone was picked up one time. The chain links TRBV14 to TRBJ1-1, with 9 bases aligning to TRBD1. V gave up 4 bases and J gave up 5 bases; unmatched junction bases: 5. The CDR3 runs 14 residues. CDR1 and CDR2 from the germline V gene are SGHDN and FVKESK. CDR3 in amino acids: CASSRYRGLTEAFF. The CDR3 DNA sequence: TGTGCCAGCAGCCGTTACAGGGGGCTAACTGAAGCTTTCTTT.

V usage is TRBV5-1 and J usage is TRBJ2-1; 8 bases match TRBD1. Losses at the gene ends were 0 bases for V and 4 bases for J; bases not matched to a gene: 6. The germline gives CDR1 SGHRS, CDR2 YFSETQ. The CDR3 runs to 16 residues. The CDR3 region has the DNA TGCGCCAGCAGCTTGGCCGGGACAGGAGCTTACAATGAGCAGTTCTTC. Residues: CASSLAGTGAYNEQFF.

The V call is TRBV6-4, the J call TRBJ2-1; 13 bases are a match to TRBD2. Germline V lookup: CDR1 MRHNA, CDR2 SNTAGT. Trimming cost V 7 bases and J 0 bases; bases outside gene matches: 3. There are 16 residues in the CDR3. Here the CDR3 reads CASKRTSGGSYNEQFF. CDR3 sequence (DNA): TGTGCCAGCAAACGGACTAGCGGGGGCTCCTACAATGAGCAGTTCTTC.

The sample holds one count of this clone. The chain couples TRBV15 to TRBJ2-2; 9 bases match TRBD1. CDR3 length equals 16 residues. V lost 5 bases, J lost 0 bases, and 4 bases stayed unmatched. The germline gives CDR1 LNHNV, CDR2 YYDKDF (reference sequence). This chain's CDR3 is CATSLGTGTNTGELFF. In DNA, the CDR3 is TGTGCCACCAGCTTGGGGACAGGGACGAACACCGGGGAGCTGTTTTTT.